The 30 T cell receptor beta chains below were found in one sample sequenced in a study of cytomegalovirus exposure and HLA in healthy donors. This PCR relied on a set of 60 Vbeta primers and 13 Jbeta primers. Clones were read by immunoSEQ multiplex PCR, and TCRdb kept only the in-frame ones, dropping some. The table has more than 110,000 clones, 80% seen once. Source material: PBMCs. The receptor source for this set is a middle-aged man in good health and CMV-seronegative.

This chain connects TRBV27 to TRBJ2-2; 12 nucleotides line up with TRBD1. The CDR3 spans 16 residues. Germline CDR1 and CDR2: MNHEY and SMNVEV (reference sequence). Trimming cost V 7 bases and J 6 bases; bases outside gene matches: 9. This CDR3 reads CASTLAGTGGSGELFF. CDR3 DNA sequence: TGTGCCAGCACCCTAGCCGGGACAGGGGGCTCCGGGGAGCTGTTTTTT.

The chain has TRBV29-1 and TRBJ2-5, with D maybe TRBD2 (6 bases). The germline V and J ends were trimmed by 4 bases and 2 bases, with 11 bases remaining between them. The germline gives CDR1 SQVTM, CDR2 ANQGSEA. The CDR3 sequence is 13 residues long. This CDR3 reads CSVVIGGQETQYF. The CDR3 nucleotides read TGCAGCGTTGTTATCGGGGGTCAAGAGACCCAGTACTTC.

The CDR3 DNA reads TGTGCCAGTATGCAGAGGACTGCCGGCAATCAGCCCCAGCATTTT. This translates into CASMQRTAGNQPQHF. The V and J genes are TRBV19 and TRBJ1-5, with D unclear. V gave up 7 bases and J gave up 2 bases, with 15 bases separating them. The germline CDR1 and CDR2 sequences are LNHDA and SQIVND (reference sequence). This CDR3 is 15 amino acids long.

This clone was seen a single time. V gene TRBV18 combines with J gene TRBJ2-5, with 7 bases matching TRBD2. Trimming at V came to 3 bases and at J to 1 base, leaving 8 bases not matched to a gene. The germline CDR1 and CDR2 sequences are KGHSH and LQKENI. The CDR3 length is 16 residues. CDR3 residues: CASSPYSGTTQETQYF. DNA for the CDR3: TGTGCCAGCTCACCTTACTCCGGGACTACCCAAGAGACCCAGTACTTC.

The rearrangement links TRBV27 to TRBJ1-2; a possible D gene is TRBD1 (6 bases). V dropped 6 bases and J dropped 8 bases, with 16 bases sitting between them. Germline assignment: CDR1 MNHEY and CDR2 SMNVEV (reference sequence). The CDR3 contains 13 residues. The CDR3 DNA is TGTGCCAGCAGCCCCTCGTGGGGGCGAGGCTACACCTTC. Translation: CASSPSWGRGYTF.

This clone was seen a handful of times. This chain links TRBV6-1 with TRBJ2-5, with D perhaps matching TRBD2 (5 bases). CDR3 size: 13 residues. Germline loops: CDR1 MNHNS, CDR2 SASEGT. The V end was cut by 6 bases, the J end by 3 bases, with 11 bases between. This CDR3 is CASRLARKETQYF. The CDR3 DNA is TGTGCCAGCAGATTAGCGAGAAAAGAGACCCAGTACTTC.

This chain uses TRBV5-1 with TRBJ2-7, with 14 bases identical to TRBD2. Per the germline V gene, CDR1 is SGHRS and CDR2 is YFSETQ. This CDR3 has 15 amino acids. J gave up 9 bases and V 4 bases, and 9 bases lay outside the gene matches. The DNA for the CDR3 is TGCGCCAGCAGCGCCGGACTAGCGGGAGGTACGGGGCAGTACTTC. Its translation: CASSAGLAGGTGQYF.

V and J are TRBV9 and TRBJ2-2; D is uncertain. The V gene's germline CDR1 is SGDLS and CDR2 YYNGEE. CDR3 size: 15 residues. V was shortened by 0 bases and J by 1 base, with 7 bases between the two germline ends. CDR3 bases: TGTGCCAGCAGCGTAGGTGGGCGGAACACCGGGGAGCTGTTTTTT. This translates into CASSVGGRNTGELFF.

This rearrangement joins TRBV5-1 to TRBJ2-2; TRBD1 might be the D (5 bases). This CDR3 region has 16 residues. V lost 4 bases, J lost 4 bases, and 17 bases lay in between. Per the germline V gene, CDR1 is SGHRS and CDR2 is YFSETQ. For the CDR3, the DNA is TGCGCCAGCAGCCATTTTCTACAGGAATCCACCGGGGAGCTGTTTTTT. This gives the protein CASSHFLQESTGELFF.

V and J are TRBV5-5 and TRBJ2-7; D remains ambiguous. V dropped 4 bases and J dropped 2 bases, with 4 bases sitting between them. Germline assignment: CDR1 SGHKS and CDR2 YYEKEE (reference sequence). The CDR3 consists of 11 residues. Here the CDR3 reads CASSQTYEQYF. The CDR3 DNA sequence: TGTGCCAGCAGCCAGACCTACGAGCAGTACTTC.

The J gene is TRBJ2-3, the V gene TRBV9, with D perhaps TRBD2 (5 bases). Per the germline V gene, CDR1 is SGDLS and CDR2 is YYNGEE. This CDR3 has 17 amino acids. Trimming removed 0 bases at V and 4 bases at J, with 18 bases between. The CDR3 spells CASSVAATPTRADTQYF. In DNA form, the CDR3 reads TGTGCCAGCAGCGTAGCAGCGACCCCAACGAGGGCAGATACGCAGTATTTT.

The chain uses TRBV18 and TRBJ2-5; D call uncertain. The CDR3 runs to 13 residues. V dropped 1 base and J dropped 4 bases, with 7 bases sitting between them. CDR1 is KGHSH, CDR2 LQKENI, per germline. The CDR3 region is CASSPRRAETQYF. The CDR3 region has the DNA TGTGCCAGCTCACCACGAAGAGCAGAGACCCAGTACTTC.

This clone has only one observation. The V call is TRBV9, the J call TRBJ1-6, with no clear D. V was shortened by 6 bases and J by 7 bases, with 11 bases between the two germline ends. Germline loops: CDR1 SGDLS, CDR2 YYNGEE. The CDR3 has 13 residues. This CDR3 reads CASNEYENSPLHF. The CDR3 bases are TGTGCCAGCAACGAGTATGAGAATTCACCCCTCCACTTT.

The V gene is TRBV18, the J gene TRBJ2-7, with D unclear. Deletions cut 3 bases from V and 7 bases from J, with 7 bases between. The CDR3 has 11 amino acids. Germline assignment: CDR1 KGHSH and CDR2 LQKENI. The CDR3 DNA is TGTGCCAGCTCACCTTTGACTGAGCAGTACTTC. Residues: CASSPLTEQYF.

In the case of this clone: An end of the junction does not agree with germline; a read error may underlie this. This chain connects TRBV5-1 to TRBJ1-2; possibly TRBD1 for D (5 bases). The CDR3 consists of 13 residues. Germline V CDR1 and CDR2: SGHRS, YFSETQ. CDR3 residues: CASSPNVGAFTAF. CDR3 in DNA: TGCGCCAGCAGCCCCAATGTAGGGGCCTTTACCGCCTTC.

This chain connects TRBV7-9 to TRBJ2-7; possibly TRBD1 for D (6 bases). The germline CDR1 and CDR2 sequences are SEHNR and FQNEAQ (reference sequence). V gave up 5 bases and J gave up 4 bases, with 18 bases separating them. The CDR3 sequence is 15 residues long. CDR3 loop: CASSLHGAGTYEQYF. DNA of the CDR3: TGTGCCAGCAGCCTTCACGGGGCAGGGACATACGAGCAGTACTTC.

This chain uses TRBV6-1 with TRBJ1-2; D not certain. The germline gives CDR1 MNHNS, CDR2 SASEGT. CDR3 length: 15 residues. Trimming removed 2 bases from V and 2 bases from J, with 12 bases in between. CDR3 coding DNA: TGTGCCAGCAGTGAACGTTCAGGACTCAACTATGGCTACACCTTC. The encoded protein is CASSERSGLNYGYTF.

The chain joins TRBV7-6 to TRBJ2-5, with TRBD1 matching 7 bases. The length of the CDR3 is 14 residues. Germline V gene data show CDR1 as SGHVS and CDR2 as FNYEAQ. V shed 4 bases, J shed 5 bases, and the junction held 7 bases outside the gene matches. CDR3 amino acids: CASSSQQGWETQYF. The DNA for the CDR3 is TGTGCCAGCAGCTCCCAACAGGGGTGGGAGACCCAGTACTTC.

In DNA form, the CDR3 reads TGTGCCAGCAAAGAAGTCCAGGGGAACTATGGCTACACCTTC. Encoded protein: CASKEVQGNYGYTF. The chain is built from TRBV2 and TRBJ1-2, with D possibly matching TRBD1 (6 bases). Germline CDR1 reads SNHLY; CDR2 reads FYNNEI. Trimming took 7 bases from V and 2 from J, leaving 14 bases between them. The CDR3 runs to 14 residues.

This clone was detected once. The chain recombines TRBV30 with TRBJ2-2, with TRBD2 as a possible D gene (5 bases). Trimming took off 0 bases at V and 2 bases at J, with 13 bases between the two ends. The V gene's germline CDR1 is GTSNPN and CDR2 SVGIG (reference sequence). The CDR3 length is 16 residues. CDR3 sequence: CAWSVREFLNTGELFF. CDR3 sequence (DNA): TGTGCCTGGAGTGTACGGGAATTTCTAAACACCGGGGAGCTGTTTTTT.

The chain couples TRBV5-4 to TRBJ2-7; D not certain. The germline V gene has CDR1 SGHNT and CDR2 YYREEE (reference sequence). This CDR3 is built from 14 residues. Trimming took 0 bases from V and 0 from J, leaving 7 bases between them. The CDR3: CASSLGRSSYEQYF. The DNA of the CDR3 is TGTGCCAGCAGCTTGGGCCGGAGCTCCTACGAGCAGTACTTC.

The rearrangement links TRBV7-9 to TRBJ1-2; 11 positions agree with TRBD1. With V trimmed by 5 bases and J by 3 bases, 8 bases remained unmatched. The CDR3 contains 16 residues. From germline, CDR1 is SEHNR and CDR2 FQNEAQ (reference sequence). CDR3 sequence (DNA): TGTGCCAGCAGCCCCCGGACAGGGGGCGAAGACTATGGCTACACCTTC. Its protein product is CASSPRTGGEDYGYTF. Variable domain in full (rest from reference TRBV7-9 and TRBJ1-2): DTGVSQNPRHKITKRGQNVTFRCDPISEHNRLYWYRQTLGQGPEFLTYFQNEAQLEKSRLLSDRFSAERPKGSFSTLEIQRTEQGDSAMYLCASSPRTGGEDYGYTFGSGTRLTVV.

The V call is TRBV7-9, the J call TRBJ1-1, with D uncertain. In germline, CDR1 is SEHNR, CDR2 FQNEAQ (reference sequence). Trimming pared 6 bases from V and 4 bases from J, leaving 6 bases between. The CDR3 spans 11 residues. The CDR3 spells CASSRSTEAFF. The CDR3 DNA is TGTGCCAGCAGTAGGAGCACTGAAGCTTTCTTT.

V is TRBV2 and J is TRBJ2-2; TRBD2 matches at 13 bases. The junction had 6 bases not matched to a gene; V was cut back by 6 bases and J by 8 bases. Looked up from germline, CDR1 is SNHLY and CDR2 is FYNNEI. CDR3 length equals 15 residues. This chain's CDR3 is CASSPGLAGAGELFF. As DNA, the CDR3 is TGTGCCAGCAGCCCTGGACTAGCGGGGGCTGGGGAGCTGTTTTTT.

This clone was seen a single time. V and J are TRBV9 and TRBJ2-5; 8 bases are shared with TRBD2. The V and J ends lost 3 bases and 1 base, in that order; junction bases with no gene match: 2. CDR3 length: 14 residues. The germline gives CDR1 SGDLS, CDR2 YYNGEE. The CDR3 DNA sequence: TGTGCCAGCAGCGCGGGAGGGGGCCAAGAGACCCAGTACTTC. Residues: CASSAGGGQETQYF.

The chain couples TRBV7-9 to TRBJ2-5; D remains ambiguous. The CDR3 totals 15 residues. Germline assignment: CDR1 SEHNR and CDR2 FQNEAQ (reference sequence). V lost 1 base and J lost 0, with 9 bases in between. The CDR3 sequence is CASSLGAVYQETQYF. The CDR3, as DNA: TGTGCCAGCAGCTTAGGGGCAGTGTACCAAGAGACCCAGTACTTC.

This chain links TRBV7-9 with TRBJ2-3; 9 bases align to TRBD2. Germline CDR1 is SEHNR and CDR2 is FQNEAQ (reference sequence). V lost 1 base to trimming and J lost 0 bases; unmatched junction nucleotides: 2. This CDR3 comprises 16 residues. The DNA for the CDR3 is TGTGCCAGCAGCTTAGTCCTAGCGGGGAGCACAGATACGCAGTATTTT. Residues: CASSLVLAGSTDTQYF. Based on the CDR3 plus reference TRBV7-9 and TRBJ2-3, the full variable domain is DTGVSQNPRHKITKRGQNVTFRCDPISEHNRLYWYRQTLGQGPEFLTYFQNEAQLEKSRLLSDRFSAERPKGSFSTLEIQRTEQGDSAMYLCASSLVLAGSTDTQYFGPGTRLTVL.

V gene TRBV7-6 combines with J gene TRBJ2-3; 13 positions agree with TRBD2. V shed 2 bases, J shed 1 base, and the junction held 12 bases outside the gene matches. This CDR3 comprises 20 residues. The germline V gene encodes CDR1 SGHVS and CDR2 FNYEAQ. DNA of the CDR3: TGTGCCAGCAGCTTAAGAACACTAGCGGGAGGGCGAGGGGGCACAGATACGCAGTATTTT. This encodes CASSLRTLAGGRGGTDTQYF.

The chain is built from TRBV20-1 and TRBJ1-1, with 7 bases identical to TRBD1. This CDR3 is 11 amino acids long. With 5 bases clipped from V and 7 bases from J, the junction kept 4 bases outside the gene matches. Germline V gene sequence: CDR1 DFQATT, CDR2 SNEGSKA (reference sequence). DNA for the CDR3: TGCAGTGCTGGACAGGCCGGTGAAGCTTTCTTT. Translating gives CSAGQAGEAFF.

The chain links TRBV27 to TRBJ1-2; a possible D gene is TRBD1 (6 bases). The CDR3 extends over 15 amino acids. Germline CDR1 MNHEY, CDR2 SMNVEV (reference sequence). Trimming stripped 3 bases from V and 9 bases from J, with 20 bases between. The CDR3 here is CASSLVGGGGMSYTF. Written as DNA, the CDR3 is TGTGCCAGCAGTTTGGTGGGGGGAGGGGGTATGAGCTACACCTTC.